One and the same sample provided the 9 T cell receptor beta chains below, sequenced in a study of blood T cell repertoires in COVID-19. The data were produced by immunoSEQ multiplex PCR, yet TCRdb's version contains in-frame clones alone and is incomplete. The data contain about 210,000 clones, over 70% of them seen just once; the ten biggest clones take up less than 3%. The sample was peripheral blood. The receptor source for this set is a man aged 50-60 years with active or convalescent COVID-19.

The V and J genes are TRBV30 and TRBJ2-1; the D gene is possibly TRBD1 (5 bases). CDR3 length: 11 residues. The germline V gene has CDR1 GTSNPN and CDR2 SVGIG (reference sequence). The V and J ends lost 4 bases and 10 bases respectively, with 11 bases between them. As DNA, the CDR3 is TGTGCCTGGAAAGGGGTAGGCGAGCAGTTCTTC. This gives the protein CAWKGVGEQFF.

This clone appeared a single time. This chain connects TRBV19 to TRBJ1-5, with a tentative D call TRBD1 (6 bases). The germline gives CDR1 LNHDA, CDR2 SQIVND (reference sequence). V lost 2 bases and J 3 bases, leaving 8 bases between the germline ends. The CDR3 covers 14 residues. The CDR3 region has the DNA TGTGCCAGTAGTATACGGGACAACAATCAGCCCCAGCATTTT. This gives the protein CASSIRDNNQPQHF.

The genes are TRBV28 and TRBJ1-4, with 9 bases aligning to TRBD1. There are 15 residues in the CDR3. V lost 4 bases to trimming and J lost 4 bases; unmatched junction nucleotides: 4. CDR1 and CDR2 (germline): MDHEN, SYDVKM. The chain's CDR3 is CASSSQGAGNEKLFF. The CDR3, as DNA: TGTGCCAGCAGTTCACAGGGGGCCGGTAATGAAAAACTGTTTTTT.

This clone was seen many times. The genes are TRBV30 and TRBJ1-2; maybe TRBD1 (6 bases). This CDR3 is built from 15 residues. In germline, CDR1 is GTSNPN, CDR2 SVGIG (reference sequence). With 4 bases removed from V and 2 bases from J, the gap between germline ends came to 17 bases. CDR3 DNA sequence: TGTGCCTGGACCCAAGAAAGGACAGCCAACTATGGCTACACCTTC. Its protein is CAWTQERTANYGYTF. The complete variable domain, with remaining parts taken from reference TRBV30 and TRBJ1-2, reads SQTIHQWPATLVQPVGSPLSLECTVEGTSNPNLYWYRQAAGRGLQLLFYSVGIGQISSEVPQNLSASRPQDRQFILSSKKLLLSDSGFYLCAWTQERTANYGYTFGSGTRLTVV.

The CDR3 DNA is TGTGCCAGTAGGCTACAGGCGAACACTGAAGCTTTCTTT. Residues: CASRLQANTEAFF. This rearrangement joins TRBV2 to TRBJ1-1, with D maybe TRBD1 (5 bases). The CDR3 totals 13 residues. The V gene's germline CDR1 is SNHLY and CDR2 FYNNEI. V gave up 9 bases and J gave up 1 base, with 12 bases separating them.

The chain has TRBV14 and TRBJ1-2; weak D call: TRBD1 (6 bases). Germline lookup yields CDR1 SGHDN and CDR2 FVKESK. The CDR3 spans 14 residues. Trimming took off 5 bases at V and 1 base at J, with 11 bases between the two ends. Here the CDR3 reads CASSITGSNYGYTF. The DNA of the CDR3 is TGTGCCAGCAGCATCACAGGGAGTAACTATGGCTACACCTTC.

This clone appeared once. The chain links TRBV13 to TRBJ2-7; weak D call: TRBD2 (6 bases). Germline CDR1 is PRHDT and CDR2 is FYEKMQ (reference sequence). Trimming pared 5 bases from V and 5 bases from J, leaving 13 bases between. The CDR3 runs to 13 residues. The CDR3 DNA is TGTGCCAGCAGCGTACTAGCAGCCCACGAGCAGTACTTC. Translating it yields CASSVLAAHEQYF.

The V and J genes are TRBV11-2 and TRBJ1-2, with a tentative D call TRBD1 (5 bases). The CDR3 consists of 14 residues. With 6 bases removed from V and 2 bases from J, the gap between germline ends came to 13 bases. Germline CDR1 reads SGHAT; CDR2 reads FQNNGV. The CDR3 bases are TGTGCCAGCAGTCCCGGGACTGACAACTATGGCTACACCTTC. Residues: CASSPGTDNYGYTF.

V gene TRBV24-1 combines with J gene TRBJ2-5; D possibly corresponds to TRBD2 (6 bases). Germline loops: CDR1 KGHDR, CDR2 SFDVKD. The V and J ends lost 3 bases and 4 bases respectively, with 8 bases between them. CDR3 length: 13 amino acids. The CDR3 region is CATSDPAGETQYF. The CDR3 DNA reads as TGTGCCACCAGTGATCCAGCGGGAGAGACCCAGTACTTC.